A single sample is the source of the 9 T cell receptor gamma chains below, sequenced in a study of gamma-delta chains in newborns, infants, children. With CATT, TCRdb re-called clones from the reads. The sample holds 2,000 to 2,500 gamma-chain clones, over 40% seen once. Material: blood. The receptors were gathered from a child who was a newborn, infant or young child, either healthy, febrile or measles-vaccinated (not recorded which).

This clone was detected a few times. The gene calls are TRGV4 and TRGJ1 or TRGJ2. Assignment of the J gene here rests on matching the DNA to germline, because TCRdb gives none. This CDR3 is 15 amino acids long. The germline V gene encodes CDR1 EGSTGY and CDR2 YDSYTSSV. The J segment lost 12 bases and the V segment lost 1 base, leaving 18 bases of the junction unmatched. The CDR3 is CATWDGTGFRKRKLF. As DNA, the CDR3 is TGTGCCACCTGGGATGGAACCGGTTTTCGAAAGCGGAAACTCTTT.

Judged by abundance, this clone is large (0.1 to 1%). Other nucleotide sequences in the sample specify the same CDR3. The chain uses TRGV4 and TRGJ1 or TRGJ2. Unmatched junction bases numbered 3, after V lost 1 base and J lost 6 bases. CDR3 length: 12 amino acids. CDR1 EGSTGY and CDR2 YDSYTSSV come from the germline V gene. The CDR3 DNA sequence: TGTGCCACCTGGGATGGACCTTATAAGAAACTCTTT. Its protein is CATWDGPYKKLF.

The chain joins TRGV4 to TRGJ1 or TRGJ2. TCRdb does not report a J gene; here it was assigned by matching the DNA to germline references. Germline loops: CDR1 EGSTGY, CDR2 YDSYTSSV. V trimming: 3 bases; J trimming: 5 bases; junction bases outside the gene matches: 7. This CDR3 spans 13 amino acids. CDR3 in DNA: TGTGCCACCTGGGATAAGGACGATTATAAGAAACTCTTT. It codes for CATWDKDDYKKLF.

The chain couples TRGV2 to TRGJ1 or TRGJ2. In the absence of a J gene in TCRdb, the DNA was matched to germline to assign it here. CDR1 and CDR2 from the germline V gene are EGSNGY and YDSYNSKV. The CDR3 runs 15 residues. Trimming at V came to 3 bases and at J to 0 bases, leaving 8 bases not matched to a gene. This chain's CDR3 is CATWDRFLNYYKKLF. The CDR3 DNA reads as TGTGCCACCTGGGACCGGTTTTTGAATTATTATAAGAAACTCTTT.

This clone was detected a few times. Other DNA sequences in the same sample also yield this CDR3. The gene calls are TRGV4 and TRGJ1 or TRGJ2. Here the J gene was assigned by germline matching of the DNA, as TCRdb has none. CDR3 size: 12 residues. V lost 0 bases, J lost 5 bases, and 1 base stayed unmatched. Germline loops: CDR1 EGSTGY, CDR2 YDSYTSSV. CDR3 coding DNA: TGTGCCACCTGGGATGGGCATTATAAGAAACTCTTT. Protein product: CATWDGHYKKLF.

The CDR3 sequence: CATWDGASSLHKKLF. CDR3 coding DNA: TGTGCCACCTGGGATGGGGCAAGTTCTCTTCATAAGAAACTCTTT. The gene calls are TRGV4 and TRGJ1 or TRGJ2. Germline matching of the DNA provided the J gene here, since TCRdb leaves it blank. The CDR3 is 15 residues long. From germline, CDR1 is EGSTGY and CDR2 YDSYTSSV. Losses at the gene ends were 0 bases for V and 8 bases for J; bases not matched to a gene: 13.

This clone was observed a handful of times. Within the sample, other DNA sequences also encode this same CDR3. This rearrangement joins TRGV2 to TRGJ1 or TRGJ2. TCRdb leaves out the J gene; it was filled in here by matching the DNA to germline. J was trimmed by 3 bases and V by 0 bases; bases with no gene match: 5. Looked up from germline, CDR1 is EGSNGY and CDR2 is YDSYNSKV. This CDR3 is built from 14 residues. CDR3 protein: CATWDGRGYYKKLF. The CDR3 DNA is TGTGCCACCTGGGACGGGCGCGGTTATTATAAGAAACTCTTT.

A remark on this clone: Its ends do not fully match the called genes, so a read error is possible. This chain uses TRGV8 with TRGJP2. The J gene was not available in TCRdb and was assigned here by matching the DNA to germline segments. The CDR3 totals 15 residues. Germline CDR1 reads VENAVY; CDR2 reads YDSYNSRV. Here the CDR3 DNA reads TGTGCCACCTGGGATTATGACGGTAGCGATTGGATCAAGACGTTT. As protein: CATWDYDGSDWIKTF.

The chain uses TRGV2 and TRGJ1 or TRGJ2. Because TCRdb records no J gene, it was assigned here through a match of the DNA to germline. The CDR3 is 12 amino acids. CDR1 EGSNGY and CDR2 YDSYNSKV come from the germline V gene. With V trimmed by 4 bases and J by 3 bases, 3 bases remained unmatched. For the CDR3, the DNA is TGTGCCACCTGGGATCGTTATTATAAGAAACTCTTT. It encodes CATWDRYYKKLF.